This TCR beta chain was recorded in a study of blood T cell repertoires in COVID-19 (dated by TCRdb to 2018 to 2021). Describing the broader study: Collaborator samples came from the United States, Italy and Spain and covered acute and convalescent phases of COVID-19. The prospective study material was composed of cDNA or gDNA derived from T cells, B-cell-depleted T cells, or PBMCs. The dataset comprised deeply sampled blood TCRbeta repertoires from subjects exposed to, actively infected with, or recovered from COVID-19. Where available, HLA class I and class II types were obtained from metadata supplied by the sample provider rather than from assay-based typing. The repertoires were released in a freely available public database intended as a resource for research on the immune response to SARS-CoV-2. The samples were drawn from two sources: the first 160 participants of the ongoing ImmuneRACE study, and 1,254 subjects contributed by 6 global collaborators. The sample metadata nearly always contained a de-identified subject ID, COVID-19 status, age in years and sex. Broad study findings and their caveats: Clinical and demographic metadata were provided uncurated, with the amount varying by source and participant.

The germline V gene (reference sequence) supplies CDR1 LGHDT and CDR2 YNNKEL. Taken from cysteine to phenylalanine, the CDR3 has 13 residues. The read is trimmed to its CDR3 DNA, 39 bases read in frame from base 1. V is cut by 2 bases and J by 2 bases, and the space between the germline ends is 6 bases. The immunoSEQ Assay, a bias-controlled multiplex PCR, was used to amplify TCRbeta CDR3 regions from genomic DNA. On the authors' methods: Nucleated cell counts per sample were estimated from amplification of reference gene primers within the assay. To quantify the absolute abundance of each unique TCRbeta CDR3 rearrangement, sequence reads were collapsed and filtered. For each sample, productive Simpson clonality was calculated by taking the square root of Simpson's diversity index across productive rearrangements. In TCRdb, the immuneACCESS table is reduced to in-frame sequences with V and J assigned. These tables do not hold every clone; where another copy was compared, an unresolved V gene accounts for under half, and the others remain unexplained. V and J calls plus clone size are reproduced from that table; the DNA served to infer D and trimming. The sample table holds 170,000 or so clones, of which more than 75% were seen once. The biggest ten clones account for around 0.5% of the sample.

A note on this clone: Its antigen is still unknown. No base quality values were provided; no much bigger clone lies one nucleotide off.

One collaborating source in Seattle enrolled patients while the patients were actively infected and followed the patients over time throughout the course of disease. Whole blood was collected in K2EDTA tubes by collaborating institutions according to the institutions' own protocols. For TCRbeta analysis, collaborators shipped samples as frozen whole blood, isolated PBMCs, or DNA extracted from either of those sample types. The chain employs TRBV3-1 (or the pseudogene TRBV3-2) and TRBJ1-1, with no confidently assigned D gene. Input material: peripheral blood. The source of this sequence is a man aged 60 to 75 with COVID-19, enrolled during active disease. The DNA reads as follows: TGTGCCAGCAGCCAACGGTTTAACACTGAAGCTTTCTTT. This encodes CASSQRFNTEAFF.